The 9 T cell receptor beta chains below were found in one sample sequenced in a study of CD8 T cells in Susac syndrome. An input of roughly 0.5 to 1 ug of RNA was subjected to reverse transcription using random hexamers. One entry per CDR3 protein, called by TCRdb with MiXCR from the immunoSEQ multiplex PCR reads. The data contain 130,000 or so distinct CDR3 sequences, around 96% of them singletons. Sequencing was done on a sample of CD4+ T cells from PBMCs. These TCRs come from a human donor with multiple sclerosis.

The chain has TRBV7-3 and TRBJ1-1; 7 nucleotides agree with TRBD1. The CDR3 sequence is 16 residues long. V was pared by 5 bases and J by 0 bases, with 9 bases of the junction left unmatched. In germline, CDR1 is SGHTA, CDR2 FQGTGA. The DNA for the CDR3 is TGTGCCAGCAGCACCCCAGCCGGGACAGTGAACACTGAAGCTTTCTTT. It translates to CASSTPAGTVNTEAFF.

CDR3 DNA: TGTGCCATCAGTGAGGAGCGTATAGAGCAGTTCTTC. Protein product: CAISEERIEQFF. This chain uses TRBV10-3 with TRBJ2-1; D gene unclear. This CDR3 has 12 amino acids. The germline V gene encodes CDR1 ENHRY and CDR2 SYGVKD. The V gene lost 2 bases and the J gene lost 10 bases, with 9 bases spanning the gap.

The CDR3 loop reads CASSLPRQETQYF. CDR3 DNA sequence: TGTGCCAGCAGCTTGCCCCGACAGGAGACCCAGTACTTC. V is TRBV5-6 and J is TRBJ2-5; D is possibly TRBD1 (5 bases). This CDR3 contains 13 residues. The ends were cut back, 1 base at V and 5 bases at J, with 9 bases in the middle. Germline values: CDR1 SGHDT, CDR2 YYEEEE.

This clonotype has only one observation. The chain has TRBV7-6 and TRBJ2-7, with no clear D. The CDR3 runs 12 residues. CDR1 SGHVS and CDR2 FNYEAQ come from the germline V gene. V shed 5 bases and J shed 4 bases, with 9 bases lying between them. The CDR3 spells CASSGRSYEQYF. The CDR3 DNA reads TGTGCCAGCAGCGGCCGGAGTTACGAGCAGTACTTC.

In this sample, this clonotype turned up a few times. The chain is built from TRBV14 and TRBJ1-1, with unresolved D. Germline V CDR1 and CDR2: SGHDN, FVKESK. Trimming took 1 base from V and 0 from J, leaving 3 bases between them. This CDR3 is built from 13 residues. CDR3: CASSQGVNTEAFF. The DNA for the CDR3 is TGTGCCAGCAGCCAAGGTGTGAACACTGAAGCTTTCTTT.

The rearrangement joins TRBV24-1 to TRBJ2-1; possibly TRBD1 for D (5 bases). The germline gives CDR1 KGHDR, CDR2 SFDVKD. V gave up 9 bases and J gave up 6 bases, with 14 bases separating them. This CDR3 has 13 amino acids. In DNA form, the CDR3 reads TGTGCCACCCAGGACACCCGCCGCAATGAGCAGTTCTTC. This codes for CATQDTRRNEQFF.

J is TRBJ2-3 and V is TRBV15, with no clear D. V dropped 0 bases and J dropped 4 bases, with 11 bases sitting between them. Germline V CDR1 and CDR2: LNHNV, YYDKDF (reference sequence). The CDR3 is 15 residues long. The CDR3 DNA follows: TGTGCCACCAGCAGAGATTCTTCTAAAGCAGATACGCAGTATTTT. It is translated as CATSRDSSKADTQYF.

This chain joins TRBV9 and TRBJ2-4, with D perhaps TRBD2 (5 bases). The CDR3 is 14 amino acids. V lost 0 bases to trimming and J lost 3 bases, with 7 bases between them. Germline CDR1 reads SGDLS; CDR2 reads YYNGEE. CDR3 region: CASSVGAGKNIQYF. The DNA for the CDR3 is TGTGCCAGCAGCGTAGGTGCGGGCAAAAACATTCAGTACTTC.

The chain has TRBV12-3 or TRBV12-4 and TRBJ2-2; 8 nucleotides align to TRBD1. The CDR3 covers 15 residues. J gave up 7 bases and V 1 base, and 5 bases lay outside the gene matches. The CDR3 loop is CASSLVDRGYGELFF. CDR3 nucleotides: TGTGCCAGCAGTTTAGTCGACAGGGGATACGGGGAGCTGTTTTTT.